This T cell receptor (beta chain) is drawn from a study of shared clonotypes between healthy human individuals. Study details: Three plates each covered CD4 naive and memory; CD8 naive two, CD8 memory one.

For this clone: The antigen remains undetermined.

The naive CD8 fraction comprised CD45RO-negative cells positively selected for CCR7 and excluded terminally differentiated effector memory CD45RA+ cells. Study-wide findings and caveats: The expectation was that sequencing depth would affect clonotype sharing among donors.

CDR3 length equals 14 residues. CDR1 LNHDA and CDR2 SQIVND come from the germline V gene (reference sequence). V lost 3 bases and J 5 bases, leaving 13 bases between the germline ends. Genomic DNA (from each subset) was split evenly across several immunoSEQ plates. Libraries were prepared by immunoSEQ multiplex PCR; TCRdb keeps only in-frame clonotypes and omits some of them. The data hold 2 million to 2.5 million clones, with more than 85% observed a single time. V usage is TRBV19 and J usage is TRBJ2-5; D remains ambiguous. The sequenced sample was naive CD8+ T cells from PBMCs. This sequence originates from a man aged 18 to 29 in good health. Some clones in this sample may be carry-over from other donors' samples. This chain's CDR3 is CASSIVGFAETQYF. CDR3 sequence (DNA): TGTGCCAGTAGTATTGTGGGGTTTGCGGAGACCCAGTACTTC.